The 12 T cell receptor beta chains below were found in one sample sequenced in a study of blood T cell repertoires in COVID-19. Clones were sequenced by immunoSEQ multiplex PCR, and TCRdb holds only the in-frame ones, with some missing. Of tens of thousands of clones in the sample, 90% to 95% were seen once. Sample: peripheral blood. Receptors originate from a man aged 35-49 years with COVID-19, enrolled during active disease.

This clone is a singleton in its sample. The J gene is TRBJ1-5, the V gene TRBV6-5; the D gene is possibly TRBD1 (6 bases). V was pared by 5 bases and J by 4 bases, with 15 bases between. CDR1 is MNHEY, CDR2 SVGAGI, per germline. The CDR3 is 15 amino acids. CDR3 region: CASSPITGTNQPQHF. CDR3 coding DNA: TGTGCCAGCAGTCCAATAACAGGGACGAATCAGCCCCAGCATTTT.

This rearrangement joins TRBV6-1 to TRBJ1-1; D ambiguous. Germline V CDR1 and CDR2: MNHNS, SASEGT. This CDR3 is 13 amino acids long. V lost 3 bases and J 3 bases, leaving 8 bases between the germline ends. DNA for the CDR3: TGTGCCAGCAGTGATCGTGGGCACACTGAAGCTTTCTTT. This encodes CASSDRGHTEAFF.

The V gene is TRBV4-1, the J gene TRBJ1-1; the D gene is possibly TRBD1 (5 bases). Between the trimmed V and J ends, which lost 2 bases and 1 base, there was a span of 14 bases. The CDR3 has 16 amino acids. Germline V gene sequence: CDR1 MGHRA, CDR2 YSYEKL. The DNA of the CDR3 is TGCGCCAGCAGCCAATCCCGGGGCGGGGGGAACACTGAAGCTTTCTTT. It codes for CASSQSRGGGNTEAFF.

This chain links TRBV10-3 with TRBJ2-1; TRBD2 matches 9 bases. The V gene's germline CDR1 is ENHRY and CDR2 SYGVKD. The CDR3 has 14 residues. The V and J ends lost 8 bases and 9 bases, in that order; junction bases with no gene match: 11. The CDR3: CAIRAGGAWSEQFF. CDR3 DNA: TGTGCCATCCGGGCGGGGGGGGCCTGGAGTGAGCAGTTCTTC.

The chain carries TRBV30 and TRBJ1-4, with TRBD1 matching 8 bases. V shed 8 bases, J shed 8 bases, and the junction held 10 bases outside the gene matches. CDR1 and CDR2 (germline): GTSNPN, SVGIG (reference sequence). The CDR3 consists of 13 residues. CDR3 loop: CAQGARGDEKLFF. DNA of the CDR3: TGTGCCCAGGGGGCCAGGGGCGACGAAAAACTGTTTTTT.

The J gene is TRBJ2-5, the V gene TRBV4-2; 7 bases are a match to TRBD2. This CDR3 is built from 17 residues. Germline lookup yields CDR1 LGHNA and CDR2 YNFKEQ. V was clipped by 1 base and J by 8 bases; unmatched bases: 16. The CDR3 DNA reads as TGTGCCAGCAGCCAAGCCTCCTCAGGCGGGGGTGATGACACCCAGTACTTC. Translation gives CASSQASSGGGDDTQYF.

V is TRBV6-5 and J is TRBJ2-2; 7 bases are shared with TRBD1. Germline CDR1 is MNHEY and CDR2 is SVGAGI. V lost 2 bases, J lost 5 bases, and 8 bases stayed unmatched. The CDR3 runs to 16 residues. CDR3 residues: CASSYEGGRSTGELFF. The DNA of the CDR3 is TGTGCCAGCAGTTACGAAGGGGGCAGAAGTACCGGGGAGCTGTTTTTT.

V is TRBV7-2 and J is TRBJ1-2; weak D call: TRBD1 (5 bases). The CDR3 runs to 13 residues. Germline assignment: CDR1 SGHTA and CDR2 FQGNSA. Trimming took off 8 bases at V and 1 base at J, with 11 bases between the two ends. The CDR3 DNA follows: TGTGCCAGCGCAGGGTTGGATAACTATGGCTACACCTTC. This encodes CASAGLDNYGYTF.

The chain uses TRBV13 and TRBJ1-1; the D is unclear. The CDR3 extends over 13 amino acids. Germline assignment: CDR1 PRHDT and CDR2 FYEKMQ (reference sequence). The V end lost 1 base, the J end lost 0 bases, and 3 bases lay between the germline ends. The CDR3 loop reads CASSLDMNTEAFF. The CDR3 DNA reads as TGTGCCAGCAGCTTAGATATGAACACTGAAGCTTTCTTT.

The rearrangement uses TRBV15 and TRBJ2-1; 9 positions match TRBD2. The germline V gene has CDR1 LNHNV and CDR2 YYDKDF (reference sequence). CDR3 size: 16 residues. With V trimmed by 0 bases and J by 10 bases, 10 bases remained unmatched. The CDR3 DNA sequence: TGTGCCACCAGCAGAGATCGGGCTAGCGGGGAGGTCGAGCAGTTCTTC. Amino acids: CATSRDRASGEVEQFF.

The chain uses TRBV5-1 and TRBJ2-3, with 11 bases lining up with TRBD1. The V segment lost 3 bases and the J segment 2 bases; nucleotides outside the gene matches: 5. Germline loops: CDR1 SGHRS, CDR2 YFSETQ. The CDR3 spans 16 residues. CDR3 sequence reads: CASSSGTGGFTDTQYF. The CDR3 nucleotides read TGCGCCAGCAGCTCGGGGACAGGGGGTTTCACAGATACGCAGTATTTT.

The chain is built from TRBV15 and TRBJ2-3; 7 nucleotides align to TRBD1. Trimming cost V 0 bases and J 6 bases; bases outside gene matches: 9. This CDR3 contains 16 residues. CDR1 LNHNV and CDR2 YYDKDF come from the germline V gene (reference sequence). CDR3: CATSRERTGEGDTQYF. CDR3 nucleotides: TGTGCCACCAGCAGAGAGCGGACAGGCGAGGGGGATACGCAGTATTTT. Filled out from reference TRBV15 and TRBJ2-3, the complete variable domain reads DAMVIQNPRYQVTQFGKPVTLSCSQTLNHNVMYWYQQKSSQAPKLLFHYYDKDFNNEADTPDNFQSRRPNTSFCFLDIRSPGLGDTAMYLCATSRERTGEGDTQYFGPGTRLTVL.